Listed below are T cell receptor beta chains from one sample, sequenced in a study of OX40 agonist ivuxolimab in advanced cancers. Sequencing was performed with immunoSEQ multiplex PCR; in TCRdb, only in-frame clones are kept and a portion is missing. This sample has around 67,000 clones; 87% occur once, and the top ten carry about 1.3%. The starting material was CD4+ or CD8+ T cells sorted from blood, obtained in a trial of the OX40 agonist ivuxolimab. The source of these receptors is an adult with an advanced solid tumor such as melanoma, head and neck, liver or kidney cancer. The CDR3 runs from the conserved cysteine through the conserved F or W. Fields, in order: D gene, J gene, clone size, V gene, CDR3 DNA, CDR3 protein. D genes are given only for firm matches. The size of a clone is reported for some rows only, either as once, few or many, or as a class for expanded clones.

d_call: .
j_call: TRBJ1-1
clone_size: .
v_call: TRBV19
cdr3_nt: TGTGCCAGTAGCTGGGGGAACACTGAAGCTTTCTTT
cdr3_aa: CASSWGNTEAFF

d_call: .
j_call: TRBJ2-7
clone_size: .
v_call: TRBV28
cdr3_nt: TGTGCCAGCAGTTTAAACAGGAAGGGCTACGAGCAGTACTTC
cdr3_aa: CASSLNRKGYEQYF

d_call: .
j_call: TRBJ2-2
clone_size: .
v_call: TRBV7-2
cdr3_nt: TGTGCCAGCAGACCCGGGACATGGAACACCGGGGAGCTGTTTTTT
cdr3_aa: CASRPGTWNTGELFF

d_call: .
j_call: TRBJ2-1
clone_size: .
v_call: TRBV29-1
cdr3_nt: TGCAGCGTCACCAGGGTGGCAGGCTACAATGAGCAGTTCTTC
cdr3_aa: CSVTRVAGYNEQFF

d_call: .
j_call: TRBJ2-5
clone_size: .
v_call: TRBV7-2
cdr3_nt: TGTGCCAGCAGCTGGGGGGGGCACCAAGAGACCCAGTACTTC
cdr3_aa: CASSWGGHQETQYF

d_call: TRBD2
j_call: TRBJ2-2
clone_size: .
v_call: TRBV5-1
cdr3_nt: TGCGCCAGCAGCTTGGTGACTAGCAGCACCGGGGAGCTGTTTTTT
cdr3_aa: CASSLVTSSTGELFF

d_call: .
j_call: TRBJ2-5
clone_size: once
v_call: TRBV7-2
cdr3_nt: TGTGCCAGCAGCTCCCCGGGACGGAGGATACAAGAGACCCAGTACTTC
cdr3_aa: CASSSPGRRIQETQYF

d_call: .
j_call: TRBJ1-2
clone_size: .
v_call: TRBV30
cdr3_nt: TGTGCCTGGGCGAGGGCCCTTAACTATGGCTACACCTTC
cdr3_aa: CAWARALNYGYTF

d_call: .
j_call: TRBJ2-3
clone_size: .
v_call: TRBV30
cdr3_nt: TGTGCCTGGAGTGACCTTCTTAGCACAGATACGCAGTATTTT
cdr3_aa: CAWSDLLSTDTQYF

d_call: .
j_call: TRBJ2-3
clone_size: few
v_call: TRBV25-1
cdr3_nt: TGTGCCAGCAGTGAATCAGATACGCAGTATTTT
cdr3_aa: CASSESDTQYF

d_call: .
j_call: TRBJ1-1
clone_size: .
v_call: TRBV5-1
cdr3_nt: TGCGCCAGCAGCGAGTTCATGAACACTGAAGCTTTCTTT
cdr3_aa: CASSEFMNTEAFF

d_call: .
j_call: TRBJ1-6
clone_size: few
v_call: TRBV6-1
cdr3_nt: TGTGCCAGCAGCCTTAAAGGTTGGAATTCACCCCTCCACTTT
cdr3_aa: CASSLKGWNSPLHF

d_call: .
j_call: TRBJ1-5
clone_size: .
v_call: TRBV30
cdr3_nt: TGTGCCTGGAGTGACCAGGGAGCCCAGCCCCAGCATTTT
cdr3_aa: CAWSDQGAQPQHF

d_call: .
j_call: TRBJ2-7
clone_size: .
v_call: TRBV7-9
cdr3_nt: TGTGCCAGCAGCTGGTTGGAGCGAGGGGCCTTC
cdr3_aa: CASSWLERGAF

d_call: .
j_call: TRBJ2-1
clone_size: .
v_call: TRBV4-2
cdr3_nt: TGTGCCAGCAGCCAAGTTGGGAACAATGAGCAGTTCTTC
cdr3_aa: CASSQVGNNEQFF

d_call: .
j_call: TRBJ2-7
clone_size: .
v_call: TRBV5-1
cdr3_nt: TGCGCCAGCAGCTTGAATTTCAAGGACTACGAGCAGTACTTC
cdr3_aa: CASSLNFKDYEQYF

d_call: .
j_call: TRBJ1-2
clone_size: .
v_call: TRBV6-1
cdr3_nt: TGTGCCAGCAGAGACAGGAGCGGGGACTATGGCTACACCTTC
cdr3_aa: CASRDRSGDYGYTF

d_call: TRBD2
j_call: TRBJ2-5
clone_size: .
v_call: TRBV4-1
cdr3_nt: TGCGCCAGCAGCCGATATGGGACTAGCGGGAGATTGGAGACCCAGTACTTC
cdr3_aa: CASSRYGTSGRLETQYF

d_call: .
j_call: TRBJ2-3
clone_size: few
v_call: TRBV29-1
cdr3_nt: TGCAGCGTTGATTCGGCTAGCAGGACAGATACGCAGTATTTT
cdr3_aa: CSVDSASRTDTQYF

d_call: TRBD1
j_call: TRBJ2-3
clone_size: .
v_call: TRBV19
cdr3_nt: TGTGCCAGTAGTACCCGGGACAGGGGCACAGATACGCAGTATTTT
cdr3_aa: CASSTRDRGTDTQYF

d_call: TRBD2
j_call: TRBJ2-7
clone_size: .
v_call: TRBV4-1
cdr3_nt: TGCGCCAGCAGCCCCATCGAAGCGGGGCGCTCCTACGAGCAGTACTTC
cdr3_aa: CASSPIEAGRSYEQYF

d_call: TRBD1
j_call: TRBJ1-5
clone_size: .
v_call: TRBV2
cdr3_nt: TGTGCCAGCAGAGCCCAGGGGGTGGACAATCAGCCCCAGCATTTT
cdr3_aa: CASRAQGVDNQPQHF

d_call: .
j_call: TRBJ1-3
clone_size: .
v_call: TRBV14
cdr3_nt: TGTGCCAGCAGCCAGAGGGTCGGGCCAGGAAACACCATATATTTT
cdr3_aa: CASSQRVGPGNTIYF

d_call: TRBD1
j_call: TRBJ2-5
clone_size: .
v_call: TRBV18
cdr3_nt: TGTGCCAGCTCCGGAGACAGGGGGCAAGAGACCCAGTACTTC
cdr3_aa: CASSGDRGQETQYF

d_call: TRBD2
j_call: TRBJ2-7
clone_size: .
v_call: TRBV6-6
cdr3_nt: TGTGCCAGCAGTTCGCTTGCTAGCGGCTCCTACGAGCAGTACTTC
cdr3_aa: CASSSLASGSYEQYF

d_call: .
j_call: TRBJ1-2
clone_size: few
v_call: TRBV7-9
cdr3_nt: TGTGCCAGCAGCTACGGTGCCTATGGCTACACCTTC
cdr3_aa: CASSYGAYGYTF

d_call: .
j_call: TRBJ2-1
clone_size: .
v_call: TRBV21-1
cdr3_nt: TGTGCCAGCAGCCGGTCCCAGGGGTTTTCCTACAATGAGCAGTTCTTC
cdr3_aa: CASSRSQGFSYNEQFF

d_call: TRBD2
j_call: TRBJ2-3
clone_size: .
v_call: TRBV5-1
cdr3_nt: TGCGCCAGCAGCTTGGCTGGGTCGGGGACTAGATCCGATACGCAGTATTTT
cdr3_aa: CASSLAGSGTRSDTQYF

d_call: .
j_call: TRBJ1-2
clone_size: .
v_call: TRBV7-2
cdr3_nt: TGTGCCAGCAGCTTAAATTCGGATGGCTACACCTTC
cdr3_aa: CASSLNSDGYTF

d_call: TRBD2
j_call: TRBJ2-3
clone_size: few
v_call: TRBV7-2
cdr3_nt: TGTGCCAGCAGCTCGCGGGAGGCCTATACGCAGTATTTT
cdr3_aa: CASSSREAYTQYF

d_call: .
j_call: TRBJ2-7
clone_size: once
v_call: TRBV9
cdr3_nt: TGTGCCAGCAGCGTAGATAACAGAGGCTACGAGCAGTACTTC
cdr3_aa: CASSVDNRGYEQYF

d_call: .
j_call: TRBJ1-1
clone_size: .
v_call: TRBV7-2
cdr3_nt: TGTGCCAGCAGCACCCGGGTCGACGTGGCTTTCTTT
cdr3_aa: CASSTRVDVAFF

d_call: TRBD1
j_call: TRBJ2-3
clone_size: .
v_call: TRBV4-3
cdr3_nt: TGCGCCAGCAGCCAGGGAAGACAGGGGGCGCGGAGAGATACGCAGTATTTT
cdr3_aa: CASSQGRQGARRDTQYF

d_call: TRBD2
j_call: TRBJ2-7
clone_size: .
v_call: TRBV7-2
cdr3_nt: TGTGCCAGCAGCTTAGGAGGGACTAGCGGGAGGTACGAGCAGTACTTC
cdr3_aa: CASSLGGTSGRYEQYF

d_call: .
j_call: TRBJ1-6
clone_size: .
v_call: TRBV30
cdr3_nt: TGTGCCTGGAGTGTATACGGGGGGCCCCTCCACTTT
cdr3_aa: CAWSVYGGPLHF

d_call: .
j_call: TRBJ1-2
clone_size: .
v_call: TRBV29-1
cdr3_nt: TGCAGCGTTGAAGATTTTGGCTACACCTTC
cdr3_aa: CSVEDFGYTF

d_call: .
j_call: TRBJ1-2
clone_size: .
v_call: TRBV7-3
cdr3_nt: TGTGCCAGCAGCTTAGAACAGAGCTATGGCTACACCTTC
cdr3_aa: CASSLEQSYGYTF

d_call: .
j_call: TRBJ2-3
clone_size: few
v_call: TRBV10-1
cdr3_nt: TGCGCCAGCAGTCCGACCTTTTCCCCCACAGATACGCAGTATTTT
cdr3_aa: CASSPTFSPTDTQYF

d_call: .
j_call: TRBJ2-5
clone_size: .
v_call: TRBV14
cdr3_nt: TGTGCCAGCAGCCAAAAGATGGGGAACTCCGGAGGGACCCAGTACTTC
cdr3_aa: CASSQKMGNSGGTQYF

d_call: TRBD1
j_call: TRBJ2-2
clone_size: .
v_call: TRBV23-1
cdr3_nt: TGCGCCAGAAGGACAGGGTTTTACACCGGGGAGCTGTTTTTT
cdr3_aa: CARRTGFYTGELFF

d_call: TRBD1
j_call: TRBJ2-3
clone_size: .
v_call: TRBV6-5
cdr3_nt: TGTGCCAGCAGATCCGCCAGGGGGTTGACAGATACGCAGTATTTT
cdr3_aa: CASRSARGLTDTQYF

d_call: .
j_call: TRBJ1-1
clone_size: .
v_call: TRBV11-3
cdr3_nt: TGTGCCAGCGGGAGGGGTGCGAACACTGAAGCTTTCTTT
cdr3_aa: CASGRGANTEAFF

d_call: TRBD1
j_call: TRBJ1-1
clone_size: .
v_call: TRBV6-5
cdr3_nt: TGTGCCGCCCAGGGGGGTAACACTGAAGCTTTCTTT
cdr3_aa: CAAQGGNTEAFF

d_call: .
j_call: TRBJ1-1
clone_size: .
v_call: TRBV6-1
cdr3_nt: TGTGCCAGCAGTGACCGCGGCTTGAACACTGAAGCTTTCTTT
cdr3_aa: CASSDRGLNTEAFF

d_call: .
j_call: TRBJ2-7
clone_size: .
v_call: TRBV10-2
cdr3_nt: TGCGCCAGCAGGGCGGGGTACGAGCAGTACTTC
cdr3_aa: CASRAGYEQYF

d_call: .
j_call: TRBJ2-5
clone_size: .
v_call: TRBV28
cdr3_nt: TGTGCCAGCTTGTCGACTAAACAAGAGACCCAGTACTTC
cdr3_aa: CASLSTKQETQYF

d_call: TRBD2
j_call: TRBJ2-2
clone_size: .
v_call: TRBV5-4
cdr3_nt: TGTGCCAGCAGCTGGGGGATGGGACTAGCGGGCACCGGGGAGCTGTTTTTT
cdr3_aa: CASSWGMGLAGTGELFF

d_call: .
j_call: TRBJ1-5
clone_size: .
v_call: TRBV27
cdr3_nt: TGTGCCAGCAGTTTATCGTGGAGGGGGAACAATCAGCCCCAGCATTTT
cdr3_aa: CASSLSWRGNNQPQHF

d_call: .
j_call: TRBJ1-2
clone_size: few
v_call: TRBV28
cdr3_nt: TGTGCCAGCAGTTCGAGTCCCATTAACTATGGCTACACCTTC
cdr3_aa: CASSSSPINYGYTF

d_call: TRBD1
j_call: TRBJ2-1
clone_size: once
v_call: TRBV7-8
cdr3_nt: TGTGCCAGCAGACGGGACAGGGGGCAAAGGTCCTACAATGAGCAGTTCTTC
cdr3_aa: CASRRDRGQRSYNEQFF

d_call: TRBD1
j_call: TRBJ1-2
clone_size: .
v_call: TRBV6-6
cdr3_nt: TGTGCCAGCAGTCCGGGACAGGAGAGGGGCTACACCTTC
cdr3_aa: CASSPGQERGYTF

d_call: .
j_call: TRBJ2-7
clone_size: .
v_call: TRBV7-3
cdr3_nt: TGTGCCAGCAGTCTACAGGACTACGAGCAGTACTTC
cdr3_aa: CASSLQDYEQYF